These T cell receptor beta chains were read from a single sample in a study of CD8 T cells in Susac syndrome. MiXCR was run by TCRdb on the immunoSEQ multiplex PCR reads, yielding one entry per CDR3 protein. The sample has under 150,000 distinct CDR3 sequences, roughly 94% seen once. The sample taken for sequencing was CD4+ T cells from PBMCs. These receptors were obtained from a human donor with multiple sclerosis. The CDR3 runs from the conserved cysteine through the conserved F or W. A D gene is named only where the DNA matches it firmly. Only part of the rows carry a size: once, few, many, or a class if the clone is expanded.

>TRBV29-1|.|TRBJ2-2|.
CSVGETGELFF
TGCAGCGTCGGGGAGACCGGGGAGCTGTTTTTT
>TRBV9|TRBD2|TRBJ2-5|.
CASSVGVAGGQETQYF
TGTGCCAGCAGCGTCGGAGTAGCGGGGGGCCAAGAGACCCAGTACTTC
>TRBV11-2|.|TRBJ1-2|.
CASSFGQPPYGYTF
TGTGCCAGCAGCTTTGGACAGCCCCCCTATGGCTACACCTTC
>TRBV30|.|TRBJ1-2|.
CAWRRTLNGYTF
TGTGCCTGGAGGCGGACGCTCAATGGCTACACCTTC
>TRBV6-1|.|TRBJ1-2|.
CASSLTRQGGGYGYTF
TGTGCCAGCAGTCTTACTAGGCAGGGAGGGGGCTATGGCTACACCTTC
>TRBV5-1|.|TRBJ1-1|.
CASSAGWGTEAFF
TGCGCCAGCAGCGCTGGTTGGGGCACTGAAGCTTTCTTT
>TRBV24-1|TRBD1|TRBJ2-1|.
CATSETGGNEQFF
TGTGCCACCAGTGAGACAGGGGGCAATGAGCAGTTCTTC
>TRBV5-5|TRBD1|TRBJ1-5|.
CASSLDGTGYQPQHF
TGTGCCAGCAGCTTGGACGGGACAGGGTATCAGCCCCAGCATTTT
>TRBV19|.|TRBJ1-2|once
CASSTGPLYGYTF
TGTGCCAGTAGTACTGGCCCGCTCTATGGCTACACCTTC
>TRBV20-1|.|TRBJ2-7|.
CSAGRGAPGEQYF
TGCAGTGCTGGAAGAGGAGCCCCAGGCGAGCAGTACTTC
>TRBV27|.|TRBJ1-1|few
CASSRLNTEAFF
TGTGCCAGCAGTCGACTGAACACTGAAGCTTTCTTT
>TRBV7-2|TRBD1|TRBJ1-2|once
CASSSRATGQGGYTF
TGTGCCAGCAGCTCCAGGGCTACAGGACAGGGAGGCTACACCTTC
>TRBV30|.|TRBJ2-4|.
CAGGGRLAKNIQYF
TGTGCTGGGGGGGGCAGGTTAGCCAAAAACATTCAGTACTTC
>TRBV2|TRBD1|TRBJ1-2|.
CASTGTGEGYTF
TGTGCCAGCACCGGGACAGGGGAAGGCTACACCTTC
>TRBV3-1|.|TRBJ2-2|.
CASSQARVTGELFF
TGTGCCAGCAGCCAAGCCAGGGTAACCGGGGAGCTGTTTTTT
>TRBV7-2|.|TRBJ2-3|.
CASSPPVWRRSDTQYF
TGTGCCAGCAGCCCCCCCGTGTGGCGACGGTCCGATACGCAGTATTTT
>TRBV27|.|TRBJ2-1|.
CASSLGALTYNEQFF
TGTGCCAGCAGTTTAGGGGCCCTTACCTACAATGAGCAGTTCTTC
>TRBV5-1|.|TRBJ1-1|.
CASSPGRDGTEAFF
TGCGCCAGCAGCCCCGGACGGGATGGCACTGAAGCTTTCTTT
>TRBV7-9|.|TRBJ2-7|.
CASSPDPGIYEQYF
TGTGCCAGCAGCCCCGACCCCGGGATCTACGAGCAGTACTTC
>TRBV2|TRBD1|TRBJ1-1|.
CASTLTGGSSTEAFF
TGTGCCAGCACCCTGACAGGGGGGTCGAGCACTGAAGCTTTCTTT
>TRBV6-1|.|TRBJ1-1|.
CASSEGVKGRQIKAFF
TGTGCCAGCAGTGAAGGGGTGAAGGGACGACAAATCAAAGCTTTCTTT
>TRBV7-9|.|TRBJ2-3|.
CASSYPGRDTDTQYF
TGTGCCAGCAGCTACCCCGGCAGAGACACAGATACGCAGTATTTT
>TRBV2|.|TRBJ2-2|.
CASSVVAPNTGELFF
TGTGCCAGCAGTGTAGTAGCGCCGAACACCGGGGAGCTGTTTTTT
>TRBV19|TRBD1|TRBJ2-7|.
CASSPKSGQGSYEQYF
TGTGCCAGTAGTCCCAAAAGCGGACAGGGGTCCTACGAGCAGTACTTC
>TRBV7-6|.|TRBJ1-2|few
CASSLDGANYGYTF
TGTGCCAGCAGCTTAGATGGGGCAAACTATGGCTACACCTTC
>TRBV6-1|.|TRBJ1-2|.
CASSEAQPLYGYTF
TGTGCCAGCAGTGAAGCACAGCCCCTCTATGGCTACACCTTC